This is a list of T cell receptor beta chains from one sample in a study of blood T cell repertoires in COVID-19. The table came from immunoSEQ multiplex PCR; TCRdb's copy has only in-frame clones and leaves some out. This sample carries a few hundred thousand clones, about 85% of them seen once, and the ten largest clones take just over 8%. Sample: PBMCs or T cells enriched from blood (not recorded which). All receptors derive from a woman aged 55-75 years who had recovered from COVID-19. Both conserved end residues are part of each CDR3. A D gene is named only where the DNA matches it firmly. Size is stated for part of the rows, as once, few or many counts, or as a class when the clone is expanded.

CDR3aa: CASSGGSNYGYTF
CDR3nt: TGTGCCAGCAGTGGAGGGTCCAACTATGGCTACACCTTC
d_gene: .
abundance: .
j_gene: TRBJ1-2
v_gene: TRBV5-6

CDR3aa: CASSLTAGGSGANVLTF
CDR3nt: TGTGCCAGCAGCTTGACGGCAGGGGGCTCTGGGGCCAACGTCCTGACTTTC
d_gene: TRBD1
abundance: .
j_gene: TRBJ2-6
v_gene: TRBV5-6

CDR3aa: CASSFKGMNTEAFF
CDR3nt: TGCGCCAGCAGCTTCAAGGGGATGAACACTGAAGCTTTCTTT
d_gene: .
abundance: .
j_gene: TRBJ1-1
v_gene: TRBV5-1

CDR3aa: CASSRRTSGGSGETQYF
CDR3nt: TGTGCCAGCAGCCGTCGGACTAGCGGGGGGTCGGGGGAGACCCAGTACTTC
d_gene: TRBD2
abundance: few
j_gene: TRBJ2-5
v_gene: TRBV11-3

CDR3aa: CASSLRTERATFYGYTF
CDR3nt: TGTGCCAGCAGCCTACGGACAGAAAGAGCCACCTTTTATGGCTACACCTTC
d_gene: .
abundance: .
j_gene: TRBJ1-2
v_gene: TRBV27

CDR3aa: CATGELGEAFF
CDR3nt: TGTGCCACCGGGGAGTTAGGTGAAGCTTTCTTT
d_gene: .
abundance: .
j_gene: TRBJ1-1
v_gene: TRBV15

CDR3aa: CASNRVYDQPQHF
CDR3nt: TGTGCCAGCAATCGGGTTTACGATCAGCCCCAGCATTTT
d_gene: .
abundance: .
j_gene: TRBJ1-5
v_gene: TRBV2

CDR3aa: CASSPGPFYGYTF
CDR3nt: TGTGCCAGCTCACCGGGGCCGTTCTATGGCTACACCTTC
d_gene: .
abundance: .
j_gene: TRBJ1-2
v_gene: TRBV18

CDR3aa: CASSLAGLISGNTIYF
CDR3nt: TGTGCCAGCAGCTTAGCGGGACTAATCTCTGGAAACACCATATATTTT
d_gene: .
abundance: .
j_gene: TRBJ1-3
v_gene: TRBV7-2

CDR3aa: CASSERVIYEQYF
CDR3nt: TGTGCCAGCAGTGAAAGAGTAATCTACGAGCAGTACTTC
d_gene: .
abundance: .
j_gene: TRBJ2-7
v_gene: TRBV6-1

CDR3aa: CASSWVRSSGNTIYF
CDR3nt: TGTGCCAGCAGCTGGGTTAGGAGCTCTGGAAACACCATATATTTT
d_gene: .
abundance: .
j_gene: TRBJ1-3
v_gene: TRBV11-2

CDR3aa: CASSLEGARGTEAFF
CDR3nt: TGCGCCAGCAGCCTCGAGGGGGCTCGGGGAACTGAAGCTTTCTTT
d_gene: TRBD1
abundance: .
j_gene: TRBJ1-1
v_gene: TRBV5-1

CDR3aa: CASSDTGRYGYTF
CDR3nt: TGTGCCAGTAGTGACACAGGGCGCTATGGCTACACCTTC
d_gene: .
abundance: .
j_gene: TRBJ1-2
v_gene: TRBV19

CDR3aa: CASSSGGAEAFF
CDR3nt: TGTGCCAGCAGTTCGGGAGGGGCTGAAGCTTTCTTT
d_gene: .
abundance: .
j_gene: TRBJ1-1
v_gene: TRBV7-9

CDR3aa: CASTPQGYYGYTF
CDR3nt: TGTGCCAGCACCCCACAGGGATACTATGGCTACACCTTC
d_gene: .
abundance: .
j_gene: TRBJ1-2
v_gene: TRBV2

CDR3aa: CASSREQGRTTEAFF
CDR3nt: TGCGCCAGCAGCCGGGAACAGGGTCGAACAACTGAAGCTTTCTTT
d_gene: .
abundance: .
j_gene: TRBJ1-1
v_gene: TRBV5-1

CDR3aa: CASSQDKAGDWPQHF
CDR3nt: TGCGCCAGCAGCCAAGATAAGGCAGGCGATTGGCCCCAGCATTTT
d_gene: .
abundance: .
j_gene: TRBJ1-5
v_gene: TRBV4-1